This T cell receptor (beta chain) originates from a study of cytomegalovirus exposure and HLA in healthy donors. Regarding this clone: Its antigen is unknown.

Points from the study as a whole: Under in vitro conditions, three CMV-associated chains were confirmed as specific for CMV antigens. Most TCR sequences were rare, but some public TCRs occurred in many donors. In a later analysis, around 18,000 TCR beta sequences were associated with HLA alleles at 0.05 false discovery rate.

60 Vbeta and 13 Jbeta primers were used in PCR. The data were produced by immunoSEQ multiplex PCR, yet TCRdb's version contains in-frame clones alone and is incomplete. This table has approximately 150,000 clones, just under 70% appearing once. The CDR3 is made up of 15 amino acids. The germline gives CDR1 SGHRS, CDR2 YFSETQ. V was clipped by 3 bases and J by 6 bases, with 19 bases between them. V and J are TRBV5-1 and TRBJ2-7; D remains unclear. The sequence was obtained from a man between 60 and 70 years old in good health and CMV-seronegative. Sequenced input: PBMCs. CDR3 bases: TGCGCCAGCAGCTGGGCGACCGCGACGGCCTTCGAGCAGTACTTC. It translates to CASSWATATAFEQYF.